Following are 9 T cell receptor beta chains from one sample sequenced in a study of vaccination and CD4 T cells after COVID-19. These TCRs' antigens remain unknown. The Oncomine TCR Beta short-read assay was applied to DNA of cultured CD4+ T cells. From the PCR reads, TCRdb called clonotypes with MiXCR, one entry per CDR3 protein. The sample has about 17,000 distinct CDR3 sequences; almost 40% are singletons. Specified treatment: approximately 9-day PBMC culture with coronavirus spike peptide pools or control peptides (ViraFEST assay). Source material: CD4+ T cells from blood, cultured in vitro. These TCRs come from a human donor who had recovered from COVID-19.

The chain couples TRBV30 to TRBJ2-5; 8 bases line up with TRBD1. The CDR3 runs 13 residues. Germline V gene lookup returns CDR1 GTSNPN and CDR2 SVGIG (reference sequence). The J segment lost 5 bases and the V segment lost 7 bases, leaving 9 bases of the junction unmatched. CDR3 residues: CASGTGGWETQYF. The CDR3 region has the DNA TGTGCCTCCGGGACAGGAGGGTGGGAGACCCAGTACTTC.

The chain uses TRBV11-3 and TRBJ2-2; no definite D call. Trimming left V 3 bases short and J 6 bases short, with 8 bases between. CDR3 length: 13 residues. Germline CDR1 and CDR2: SGHNT and YENEEA. This CDR3 is CASSFLVSGELFF. CDR3 DNA sequence: TGTGCCAGCAGCTTCCTAGTTTCCGGGGAGCTGTTTTTT.

The chain employs TRBV5-4 and TRBJ1-6; D is possibly TRBD1 (5 bases). This CDR3 has 16 amino acids. Trimming stripped 3 bases from V and 4 bases from J, with 14 bases between. The germline CDR1 and CDR2 sequences are SGHNT and YYREEE (reference sequence). CDR3 nucleotide sequence: TGTGCCAGCAGCTCTCGGATGGGGGGTTATAATTCACCCCTCCACTTT. It codes for CASSSRMGGYNSPLHF.

V usage is TRBV5-4 and J usage is TRBJ1-6; possibly TRBD1 for D (5 bases). Per the germline V gene, CDR1 is SGHNT and CDR2 is YYREEE (reference sequence). The CDR3 spans 16 residues. V dropped 0 bases and J dropped 9 bases, with 16 bases sitting between them. This CDR3 reads CASSLDQRRDGSPLHF. CDR3 nucleotide sequence: TGTGCCAGCAGCTTGGACCAAAGGAGGGACGGTTCACCCCTCCACTTT.

V is TRBV7-3 and J is TRBJ1-1; D is unclear. Germline V lookup: CDR1 SGHTA, CDR2 FQGTGA. V lost 2 bases, J lost 1 base, and 8 bases lay in between. The CDR3 consists of 14 residues. In DNA form, the CDR3 reads TGTGCCAGCAGCTTAGGTGGAGGGAACACTGAAGCTTTCTTT. Its protein product is CASSLGGGNTEAFF.

The CDR3 sequence is CASSFAGETNSPLHF. CDR3 coding DNA: TGCGCCAGCAGCTTCGCAGGGGAGACTAATTCACCCCTCCACTTT. The rearrangement links TRBV5-1 to TRBJ1-6, with D perhaps TRBD1 (6 bases). Per germline, CDR1 SGHRS and CDR2 YFSETQ. V lost 2 bases and J 6 bases, leaving 12 bases between the germline ends. The CDR3 totals 15 residues.

This clonotype came up a few times. This chain links TRBV24-1 with TRBJ2-5; 7 nucleotides agree with TRBD2. The ends lost 3 bases at V and 2 bases at J; junction bases unmatched: 2. The CDR3 spans 14 residues. Germline loops: CDR1 KGHDR, CDR2 SFDVKD. CDR3 amino acids: CATSDRGGQETQYF. CDR3 nucleotide sequence: TGTGCCACCAGTGATCGGGGAGGGCAAGAGACCCAGTACTTC.

This clonotype occurred a few times. This chain joins TRBV15 and TRBJ2-1; unclear D gene. Trimming pared 4 bases from V and 0 bases from J, leaving 7 bases between. This CDR3 spans 14 amino acids. Germline V lookup: CDR1 LNHNV, CDR2 YYDKDF (reference sequence). The CDR3 loop is CATSKTSSYNEQFF. The CDR3 region has the DNA TGTGCCACCAGCAAGACGAGCTCCTACAATGAGCAGTTCTTC. The full variable domain, completed using reference TRBV15 and TRBJ2-1, is DAMVIQNPRYQVTQFGKPVTLSCSQTLNHNVMYWYQQKSSQAPKLLFHYYDKDFNNEADTPDNFQSRRPNTSFCFLDIRSPGLGDTAMYLCATSKTSSYNEQFFGPGTRLTVL.

This clonotype was observed a handful of times. The rearrangement joins TRBV25-1 to TRBJ1-2, with a tentative D call TRBD1 (6 bases). This CDR3 has 15 residues. Germline loops: CDR1 MGHDK, CDR2 SYGVNS. Trimming removed 8 bases at V and 0 bases at J, with 16 bases between. DNA of the CDR3: TGTGCCAGCCCCACAGGGATATCGGCTAACTATGGCTACACCTTC. Its translation is CASPTGISANYGYTF.